This paragraph reports one T cell receptor beta chain. Its antigen is unidentified. The PCR was carried out with 60 Vbeta primers and 13 Jbeta primers. In the authors' workflow: Later reanalysis found around 84 million unique TCR beta chains, roughly 10 million of them shared. Clones were read by immunoSEQ multiplex PCR, and TCRdb kept only the in-frame ones, dropping some. The D gene and trimming were derived from the DNA, and the V and J assignments and clone size from that table. The sample totals 150,000 to 200,000 clones; its top ten clones hold 2% to 2.5%. V was pared by 2 bases and J by 2 bases, with 8 bases between. Per germline, CDR1 MNHEY and CDR2 SMNVEV (reference sequence). The length of the CDR3 is 14 residues. The data were taken from a study of cytomegalovirus exposure and HLA in healthy donors. Study overall: A preliminary data release comprised 91 million or so unique TCRs obtained from HLA-typed donors.

Regarding the study as a whole: Later analysis suggested most CMV-associated TCR beta chains were HLA-restricted.

The sequencing sample was made of PBMCs. The sequence derives from a man aged 25 to 40 in good health and CMV-seronegative. The chain joins TRBV27 to TRBJ2-3; possible D gene TRBD1, 5 bases. In DNA form, the CDR3 reads TGTGCCAGCAGTTTAAAAGGGGTCACAGATACGCAGTATTTT. Its protein is CASSLKGVTDTQYF.